A selection of T cell receptor beta chains follows, all from one sample in a study of CD8+CD57+ T cells in acquired aplastic anemia. TCRdb redid the calling of the reads with MiXCR, one entry per CDR3 protein. The data hold roughly 81,000 distinct CDR3 sequences, with 40% to 50% observed a single time. Specimen: sorted CD4+, CD8+, or CD8+CD57+ T cells (not recorded which) from PBMCs. The receptor set was obtained from a human donor in good health, serving as a control. Both conserved end residues are part of each CDR3. The D gene is left open where the match is weak. Rows may omit the clone size; those that give it use once, few, many or a size class.

cdr3_nt: TGTGCCAGCCTAAGAGATCTAGGATCCTACGAGCAGTACTTC
cdr3_aa: CASLRDLGSYEQYF
v_call: TRBV2
d_call: .
clone_size: once
j_call: TRBJ2-7

cdr3_nt: TGTGCCATCAGTGAGACGTCCATGCAGTACTTC
cdr3_aa: CAISETSMQYF
v_call: TRBV10-3
d_call: .
clone_size: .
j_call: TRBJ2-7

cdr3_nt: TGCGCCAGCAGTGAGATAAAGGGGCCGATGGATGAGCAGTTCTTC
cdr3_aa: CASSEIKGPMDEQFF
v_call: TRBV10-1
d_call: .
clone_size: many
j_call: TRBJ2-1

cdr3_nt: TGTGCCAGCAGTCAGTCCGGATCAGGGGGACTTTACAATGAGCAGTTCTTC
cdr3_aa: CASSQSGSGGLYNEQFF
v_call: TRBV6-1
d_call: .
clone_size: .
j_call: TRBJ2-1

cdr3_nt: TGTGCCAGCAGGATAGGGACAGGGGTCAATCAGCCCCAGCATTTT
cdr3_aa: CASRIGTGVNQPQHF
v_call: TRBV5-8
d_call: TRBD1
clone_size: many
j_call: TRBJ1-5

cdr3_nt: TGTGCCAGCAGTGAAGGCACAGACGCCTACGAGCAGTACTTC
cdr3_aa: CASSEGTDAYEQYF
v_call: TRBV6-1
d_call: .
clone_size: many
j_call: TRBJ2-7

cdr3_nt: TGTGCCAGCAGTTTCCGGGACAGGGGGCTCTATGGCTACACCTTC
cdr3_aa: CASSFRDRGLYGYTF
v_call: TRBV27
d_call: TRBD1
clone_size: .
j_call: TRBJ1-2

cdr3_nt: TGTGCCAGCAGCCAAGTGAAGGGAGCGGGACAGGGTGACGGCACAGATACGCAGTATTTT
cdr3_aa: CASSQVKGAGQGDGTDTQYF
v_call: TRBV4-2
d_call: TRBD1
clone_size: .
j_call: TRBJ2-3

cdr3_nt: TGTGCCACCAGCAGAGATAGGGGATCTGGAGACACCATATATTTT
cdr3_aa: CATSRDRGSGDTIYF
v_call: TRBV15
d_call: .
clone_size: .
j_call: TRBJ1-3

cdr3_nt: TGTGCCAGTAGGACCGAAGCTTTCTTT
cdr3_aa: CASRTEAFF
v_call: TRBV19
d_call: .
clone_size: .
j_call: TRBJ1-1

cdr3_nt: TGTGCCAGCAGTTACTCTGAGACTGACGGCTACACCTTC
cdr3_aa: CASSYSETDGYTF
v_call: TRBV6-5
d_call: .
clone_size: many
j_call: TRBJ1-2

cdr3_nt: TGCGCCAGCTTCGGGACAGGAGACTACGAGCAGTACTTC
cdr3_aa: CASFGTGDYEQYF
v_call: TRBV10-2
d_call: TRBD1
clone_size: many
j_call: TRBJ2-7

cdr3_nt: TGTGCCAGCAGGGATACCGGTGGCCTAGCGGGAGCGGGTGATACGCAGTATTTT
cdr3_aa: CASRDTGGLAGAGDTQYF
v_call: TRBV25-1
d_call: TRBD2
clone_size: .
j_call: TRBJ2-3

cdr3_nt: TGTGCCAGCCAACAGGGTACAGATACGCAGTATTTT
cdr3_aa: CASQQGTDTQYF
v_call: TRBV6-1
d_call: .
clone_size: few
j_call: TRBJ2-3

cdr3_nt: TGCGCCAGCAGTGGATCCGGGACAGGGCCCATGAACACTGAAGCTTTCTTT
cdr3_aa: CASSGSGTGPMNTEAFF
v_call: TRBV10-2
d_call: TRBD1
clone_size: many
j_call: TRBJ1-1

cdr3_nt: TGTGCCAGCAGTGGAAATCCGACCCGACGGTACAATGAGCAGTCCTTC
cdr3_aa: CASSGNPTRRYNEQSF
v_call: TRBV25-1
d_call: .
clone_size: .
j_call: TRBJ2-1

cdr3_nt: TGCGCCAGCAGTTACGACCCGGGGCGCAATGAGCAGTTCTTC
cdr3_aa: CASSYDPGRNEQFF
v_call: TRBV10-1
d_call: .
clone_size: .
j_call: TRBJ2-1

cdr3_nt: TGCAGTGCTAGACACACGGCGCTCGGGAGAGGCTACACCTTC
cdr3_aa: CSARHTALGRGYTF
v_call: TRBV20-1
d_call: .
clone_size: .
j_call: TRBJ1-2

cdr3_nt: TGTGCCAGCAGCGCCTCTCGGATGACTAGCGGCTTTACGCAGTATTTT
cdr3_aa: CASSASRMTSGFTQYF
v_call: TRBV25-1
d_call: TRBD2
clone_size: many
j_call: TRBJ2-3

cdr3_nt: TGTGCCAGCAGCTTATACTCAAGCCAAGAGACCCAGTACTTC
cdr3_aa: CASSLYSSQETQYF
v_call: TRBV7-9
d_call: .
clone_size: many
j_call: TRBJ2-5

cdr3_nt: TGTGCCATCAGTCGGGAGGGGGTAGGAATGAACACTGAAGCTTTCTTT
cdr3_aa: CAISREGVGMNTEAFF
v_call: TRBV10-3
d_call: .
clone_size: .
j_call: TRBJ1-1

cdr3_nt: TGCAGTGCTCGACAGGGGATGCCCAACTATGGCTACACCTTC
cdr3_aa: CSARQGMPNYGYTF
v_call: TRBV20-1
d_call: TRBD1
clone_size: .
j_call: TRBJ1-2

cdr3_nt: TGTGCCAGCAGCGTAGACACGGGGGCAAGAGGGGGTGAGCAGTTCTTC
cdr3_aa: CASSVDTGARGGEQFF
v_call: TRBV9
d_call: .
clone_size: .
j_call: TRBJ2-1

cdr3_nt: TGTGCCAGCAGTTTAGGCCTCGCCGCAGGGTGGGGGGAGCCCCAGCATTTT
cdr3_aa: CASSLGLAAGWGEPQHF
v_call: TRBV12-3/TRBV12-4
d_call: .
clone_size: .
j_call: TRBJ1-5

cdr3_nt: TGCGCCAGCAGTGAGTCTGAGAATGAGCAGTTCTTC
cdr3_aa: CASSESENEQFF
v_call: TRBV10-2
d_call: .
clone_size: many
j_call: TRBJ2-1

cdr3_nt: TGTGCCATCAGGGCGGGGGGGCCTGGTGAAAAACTGTTTTTT
cdr3_aa: CAIRAGGPGEKLFF
v_call: TRBV10-3
d_call: .
clone_size: .
j_call: TRBJ1-4

cdr3_nt: TGTGCCAGCAGTGGACTCCCCGGACTAGCGGGAGCGGGGGAGCTGTTTTTT
cdr3_aa: CASSGLPGLAGAGELFF
v_call: TRBV2
d_call: TRBD2
clone_size: few
j_call: TRBJ2-2

cdr3_nt: TGTGCCAGCAGCGTTTCCGGCGACTCCTACAATGAGCAGTTCTTC
cdr3_aa: CASSVSGDSYNEQFF
v_call: TRBV9
d_call: .
clone_size: once
j_call: TRBJ2-1

cdr3_nt: TGTGCCAGCAGTGATGTTGGGGTGGGCACTGAAGCTTTCTTT
cdr3_aa: CASSDVGVGTEAFF
v_call: TRBV25-1
d_call: .
clone_size: .
j_call: TRBJ1-1

cdr3_nt: TGTGCCAGCAGTTTCACCCTAGCGGGAGGTGGTAGCACAGATACGCAGTATTTT
cdr3_aa: CASSFTLAGGGSTDTQYF
v_call: TRBV25-1
d_call: TRBD2
clone_size: few
j_call: TRBJ2-3

cdr3_nt: TGCGCCAGCAGTGAGACCGGGATGATAGGCTACACCTTC
cdr3_aa: CASSETGMIGYTF
v_call: TRBV10-2
d_call: .
clone_size: .
j_call: TRBJ1-2

cdr3_nt: TGTGCCAGCAGCGCTGGGACAGGGGTTACCTTC
cdr3_aa: CASSAGTGVTF
v_call: TRBV9
d_call: TRBD1
clone_size: many
j_call: TRBJ1-2

cdr3_nt: TGTGCCATCAGCTCCGCTAAGTTGAGTGGTTACGAGCAGTACTTC
cdr3_aa: CAISSAKLSGYEQYF
v_call: TRBV10-3
d_call: .
clone_size: .
j_call: TRBJ2-7

cdr3_nt: TGTGCCAGCAGCTTTGGGGAAGAGACCCAGTACTTC
cdr3_aa: CASSFGEETQYF
v_call: TRBV7-9
d_call: .
clone_size: .
j_call: TRBJ2-5

cdr3_nt: TGCAGTGCTAGAGACCCCACAGCTAGATCCTACGAGCAGTACTTC
cdr3_aa: CSARDPTARSYEQYF
v_call: TRBV20-1
d_call: .
clone_size: .
j_call: TRBJ2-7

cdr3_nt: TGTGCCAGCAGCCCCCCGGAGGGAGAGACCCAGTACTTC
cdr3_aa: CASSPPEGETQYF
v_call: TRBV7-2
d_call: .
clone_size: few
j_call: TRBJ2-5

cdr3_nt: TGTGCCAGCAGTCCCTGGGGTGGCGGGGGAAGCACAGATACGCAGTATTTT
cdr3_aa: CASSPWGGGGSTDTQYF
v_call: TRBV25-1
d_call: TRBD2
clone_size: once
j_call: TRBJ2-3

cdr3_nt: TGTGCCATCAGTGACTCCGGGACGGCCTCCTACGAGCAGTACTTC
cdr3_aa: CAISDSGTASYEQYF
v_call: TRBV10-3
d_call: .
clone_size: .
j_call: TRBJ2-7

cdr3_nt: TGTGCCAGCAGTGAGCTCGGGGACCGCTGGGGCCTATACGAGCAGTACTTC
cdr3_aa: CASSELGDRWGLYEQYF
v_call: TRBV25-1
d_call: .
clone_size: .
j_call: TRBJ2-7

cdr3_nt: TGTGCCTGGAGTTACGGGAACGCTGAAGCTTTCTTT
cdr3_aa: CAWSYGNAEAFF
v_call: TRBV29-1
d_call: .
clone_size: .
j_call: TRBJ1-1

cdr3_nt: TGCAGTGCTCAGAAGAGGATAGCGGGACGCAACACCGGGGAGCTGTTTTTT
cdr3_aa: CSAQKRIAGRNTGELFF
v_call: TRBV20-1
d_call: TRBD2
clone_size: .
j_call: TRBJ2-2

cdr3_nt: TGTGCCAGTAGCCCCCCTTTAGAAGGAGAGACCCAGTACTTC
cdr3_aa: CASSPPLEGETQYF
v_call: TRBV19
d_call: .
clone_size: many
j_call: TRBJ2-5

cdr3_nt: TGTGCCATCAGTGATCCAGGACTAGCTATCAATGAGCAGTTCTTC
cdr3_aa: CAISDPGLAINEQFF
v_call: TRBV10-3
d_call: TRBD2
clone_size: many
j_call: TRBJ2-1

cdr3_nt: TGTGCCAGCAGTCCGTCCGGGCGGGGCCAAGAGACCCAGTACTTC
cdr3_aa: CASSPSGRGQETQYF
v_call: TRBV7-8
d_call: .
clone_size: .
j_call: TRBJ2-5

cdr3_nt: TGTGCCAGCAGCCCCACGAAGACTAGCGGTTCTAATGAGCAGTTCTTC
cdr3_aa: CASSPTKTSGSNEQFF
v_call: TRBV9
d_call: TRBD2
clone_size: many
j_call: TRBJ2-1

cdr3_nt: TGTGCCAGCAGTGAAGCGAAGGGGGCTAGGGACGAGCAGCACTTC
cdr3_aa: CASSEAKGARDEQHF
v_call: TRBV25-1
d_call: TRBD1
clone_size: few
j_call: TRBJ2-7

cdr3_nt: TGCGCCAGCAGCCAAGGGTCGGTACGGGAGGCCTACACAGATACGCAGTATTTT
cdr3_aa: CASSQGSVREAYTDTQYF
v_call: TRBV4-1
d_call: TRBD2
clone_size: few
j_call: TRBJ2-3

cdr3_nt: TGCAGCGCCGAGGGGTCTAGCGGGGCCCAAGAGACCCAGTACTTC
cdr3_aa: CSAEGSSGAQETQYF
v_call: TRBV29-1
d_call: TRBD2
clone_size: .
j_call: TRBJ2-5

cdr3_nt: TGTGCCAGCAGCGGGCAGGGGGAGGAGCAGTACTTC
cdr3_aa: CASSGQGEEQYF
v_call: TRBV7-9
d_call: TRBD1
clone_size: many
j_call: TRBJ2-7

cdr3_nt: TGTGCCAGCAGTTTCGGCAGGGCCCACGAGCAGTACTTC
cdr3_aa: CASSFGRAHEQYF
v_call: TRBV28
d_call: .
clone_size: .
j_call: TRBJ2-7

cdr3_nt: TGTGCCAGCAGCTTGACAGGGGGCAGGAGGACAGATACGCAGTATTTT
cdr3_aa: CASSLTGGRRTDTQYF
v_call: TRBV7-8
d_call: TRBD1
clone_size: .
j_call: TRBJ2-3

cdr3_nt: TGTGCCAGCAGTTTTACACTAGGCGAGCAGTACTTC
cdr3_aa: CASSFTLGEQYF
v_call: TRBV12-3/TRBV12-4
d_call: .
clone_size: many
j_call: TRBJ2-7

cdr3_nt: TGTGCCAGCAGTCCATTGAGAGGGGGCAATCTTGAAGCTTTCTTT
cdr3_aa: CASSPLRGGNLEAFF
v_call: TRBV27
d_call: TRBD1
clone_size: .
j_call: TRBJ1-1

cdr3_nt: TGCGCCAGCAGTGAGGGCAGGGGGCCCACAGATACGCAGTATTTT
cdr3_aa: CASSEGRGPTDTQYF
v_call: TRBV10-1
d_call: TRBD1
clone_size: .
j_call: TRBJ2-3

cdr3_nt: TGTGCCAGCAGTGCACAGGGGGCCGGCACTGAAGCTTTCTTT
cdr3_aa: CASSAQGAGTEAFF
v_call: TRBV25-1
d_call: TRBD1
clone_size: once
j_call: TRBJ1-1

cdr3_nt: TGTGCCAGTAGTACACAGGGGGCTATTTCTCAGCCCCAGCATTTT
cdr3_aa: CASSTQGAISQPQHF
v_call: TRBV19
d_call: TRBD1
clone_size: .
j_call: TRBJ1-5

cdr3_nt: TGTGCCAGCAGCTTAGGGGACGGAATTAATGAAAAACTGTTTTTT
cdr3_aa: CASSLGDGINEKLFF
v_call: TRBV7-9
d_call: .
clone_size: many
j_call: TRBJ1-4